The 8 T cell receptor beta chains presented below share a single source sample, sequenced in a study of blood T cell repertoires in COVID-19. Clones were read by immunoSEQ multiplex PCR, and TCRdb kept only the in-frame ones, dropping some. The table records some 280,000 clones, around 89% of them present only once. The sequenced sample consisted of peripheral blood. Receptor source: an older woman with acute or convalescent COVID-19.

J is TRBJ1-1 and V is TRBV6-5, with a weak D call TRBD1 (6 bases). V lost 8 bases and J 4 bases, leaving 20 bases between the germline ends. This CDR3 is 15 amino acids long. Per germline, CDR1 MNHEY and CDR2 SVGAGI. CDR3 DNA: TGTGCCAGCGGTCATAACAGGGCACGTGGCACTGAAGCTTTCTTT. It yields the protein CASGHNRARGTEAFF.

This clone was counted once. The rearrangement joins TRBV9 to TRBJ1-2, with 9 bases aligning to TRBD1. V shed 0 bases, J shed 8 bases, and the junction held 8 bases outside the gene matches. Germline lookup yields CDR1 SGDLS and CDR2 YYNGEE. There are 15 residues in the CDR3. CDR3 in DNA: TGTGCCAGCAGCGTAGCGGACAGGGGATTCGTCGGCTACACCTTC. This encodes CASSVADRGFVGYTF.

The chain is built from TRBV7-9 and TRBJ1-2; perhaps TRBD1 as D (6 bases). V shed 0 bases and J shed 4 bases, with 6 bases lying between them. The CDR3 is 13 amino acids. Germline CDR1 and CDR2: SEHNR and FQNEAQ (reference sequence). The CDR3, as DNA: TGTGCCAGCAGCTTAGCCAGGGGCTATGGCTACACCTTC. It codes for CASSLARGYGYTF.

The genes are TRBV24-1 and TRBJ2-2, with a possible D match to TRBD2 (5 bases). The V and J ends lost 3 bases and 1 base respectively, with 5 bases between them. Germline CDR1 KGHDR, CDR2 SFDVKD. This CDR3 has 14 amino acids. CDR3 DNA sequence: TGTGCCACCAGTGATGCGGGGAACACCGGGGAGCTGTTTTTT. Its translation: CATSDAGNTGELFF.

The chain employs TRBV6-5 and TRBJ1-1, with 8 positions matching TRBD1. V shed 6 bases, J shed 7 bases, and the junction held 7 bases outside the gene matches. Looked up from germline, CDR1 is MNHEY and CDR2 is SVGAGI. The CDR3 is made up of 13 amino acids. CDR3 bases: TGTGCCAGCAGGGCGGACAGGGTTGTTGAAGCTTTCTTT. This codes for CASRADRVVEAFF.

The chain links TRBV4-3 to TRBJ2-4, with 7 bases aligning to TRBD2. The length of the CDR3 is 17 residues. With 0 bases clipped from V and 0 bases from J, the junction kept 5 bases outside the gene matches. Germline V lookup: CDR1 LGHNA, CDR2 YSLEER. CDR3 DNA: TGCGCCAGCAGCCAAGATCTCCAGCGGGAAGCCAAAAACATTCAGTACTTC. Its translation is CASSQDLQREAKNIQYF.

The gene calls are TRBV19 and TRBJ1-5; the D gene is possibly TRBD1 (6 bases). Trimming pared 6 bases from V and 0 bases from J, leaving 9 bases between. The CDR3 has 14 amino acids. CDR1 LNHDA and CDR2 SQIVND come from the germline V gene (reference sequence). CDR3 in amino acids: CASRPTGSNQPQHF. CDR3 DNA: TGTGCCAGTAGGCCGACAGGTAGCAATCAGCCCCAGCATTTT.

This chain connects TRBV6-6 to TRBJ2-1; 9 nucleotides line up with TRBD1. J lost 7 bases, V lost 0 bases, and 4 bases had no gene match. This CDR3 is 15 amino acids long. Per germline, CDR1 MNHNY and CDR2 SVGAGI (reference sequence). The CDR3 DNA is TGTGCCAGCAGTTACTCGATGACAGGGGGGAATGAGCAGTTCTTC. Its protein is CASSYSMTGGNEQFF.